These 21 T cell receptor beta chains were sequenced from one sample in a study of CD8 T cells in ankylosing spondylitis. TCRdb itself ran the 5' RACE reads through MiXCR, one entry per CDR3 protein. This table has roughly 250,000 distinct CDR3 sequences, roughly a tenth appearing once. The sequencing input was blood, either unsorted or a sorted T cell fraction (not recorded which). The source is a male donor with ankylosing spondylitis or in good health (not recorded which).

The V and J genes are TRBV25-1 and TRBJ2-1; TRBD2 agrees at 9 bases. Per the germline V gene, CDR1 is MGHDK and CDR2 is SYGVNS. The ends lost 0 bases at V and 2 bases at J; junction bases unmatched: 5. CDR3 length: 17 residues. CDR3 nucleotides: TGTGCCAGCAGTGAATATAGGCGGGAGGGGACCTACAATGAGCAGTTCTTC. It encodes CASSEYRREGTYNEQFF.

This clonotype was detected ten times or more. The gene calls are TRBV14 and TRBJ1-2, with TRBD1 as a possible D gene (5 bases). CDR3 size: 15 residues. CDR1 is SGHDN and CDR2 is FVKESK in the germline V gene. Deletions cut 1 base from V and 4 bases from J, with 13 bases between. CDR3 coding DNA: TGTGCCAGCAGCCAAGGGCAGGGTGTAAGCTATGGCTACACCTTC. Encoded protein: CASSQGQGVSYGYTF.

This clonotype was seen repeatedly, ten times or more. The chain uses TRBV3-1 and TRBJ2-7; D is unclear. The germline CDR1 and CDR2 sequences are LGHDT and YNNKEL (reference sequence). The CDR3 has 14 residues. V lost 4 bases to trimming and J lost 0 bases, with 10 bases between them. The CDR3 region has the DNA TGTGCCAGCAGCCCCACCGCTCCCTCCTACGAGCAGTACTTC. Translated, it gives CASSPTAPSYEQYF.

Many counts were recorded for this clonotype. This chain uses TRBV4-2 with TRBJ1-1, with TRBD1 matching 7 bases. CDR1 LGHNA and CDR2 YNFKEQ come from the germline V gene. The CDR3 has 16 amino acids. V trimming: 1 base; J trimming: 0 bases; junction bases outside the gene matches: 5. Here the CDR3 DNA reads TGTGCCAGCAGCCAAGGGGTTGGACAGGTGAACACTGAAGCTTTCTTT. This codes for CASSQGVGQVNTEAFF.

This clonotype was seen repeatedly, ten times or more. This sequence joins TRBV9 and TRBJ2-3, with TRBD2 matching over 8 bases. Germline V gene sequence: CDR1 SGDLS, CDR2 YYNGEE. J lost 2 bases, V lost 7 bases, and 9 bases had no gene match. The CDR3 runs to 15 residues. DNA for the CDR3: TGTGCCAGCGCTGCCGGTAGCGGGACCACAGATACGCAGTATTTT. Translation gives CASAAGSGTTDTQYF.

This clonotype was seen ten or more times. The chain joins TRBV27 to TRBJ2-1; 12 bases line up with TRBD2. Per germline, CDR1 MNHEY and CDR2 SMNVEV (reference sequence). V was clipped by 3 bases and J by 7 bases; unmatched bases: 4. This CDR3 comprises 15 residues. The CDR3 loop reads CASSLSSGGVNEQFF. The CDR3 DNA sequence: TGTGCCAGCAGTTTGTCTAGCGGGGGGGTAAATGAGCAGTTCTTC.

This clonotype was found many times. The genes are TRBV5-5 and TRBJ2-3; D might be TRBD2 (5 bases). CDR3 length: 15 residues. Germline V gives CDR1 SGHKS, CDR2 YYEKEE (reference sequence). Trimming took off 3 bases at V and 0 bases at J, with 11 bases between the two ends. The CDR3 is CASSSVRGSTDTQYF. For the CDR3, the DNA is TGTGCCAGCAGCTCCGTCCGGGGAAGCACAGATACGCAGTATTTT.

There are many counts of this clonotype. This chain connects TRBV20-1 to TRBJ2-1, with no clear D. The CDR3 spans 11 residues. The V gene lost 5 bases and the J gene lost 4 bases, with 6 bases spanning the gap. The germline V gene has CDR1 DFQATT and CDR2 SNEGSKA (reference sequence). As DNA, the CDR3 is TGCAGTGCTCCGTTTTACAATGAGCAGTTCTTC. The encoded protein is CSAPFYNEQFF.

This clonotype was seen many times. The chain combines TRBV6-5 with TRBJ1-1; no definite D call. CDR1 and CDR2 from the germline V gene are MNHEY and SVGAGI. The length of the CDR3 is 12 residues. Trimming left V 2 bases short and J 4 bases short, with 5 bases between. The CDR3 sequence: CASSYPPTEAFF. The CDR3 DNA is TGTGCCAGCAGTTACCCACCCACTGAAGCTTTCTTT.

This clonotype has at least ten counts. V and J are TRBV12-3 or TRBV12-4 and TRBJ2-3; D is unresolved. V was clipped by 6 bases and J by 7 bases, with 8 bases between them. The CDR3 sequence is 11 residues long. The CDR3 DNA is TGTGCCAGCAGGTTGGGCAATACGCAGTATTTT. This sequence encodes CASRLGNTQYF.

This sequence joins TRBV6-1 and TRBJ1-2; perhaps TRBD1 as D (5 bases). Germline V gives CDR1 MNHNS, CDR2 SASEGT. The V end lost 6 bases, the J end lost 1 base, and 18 bases lay between the germline ends. The CDR3 sequence is 16 residues long. The CDR3, as DNA: TGTGCCAGCAGCGATTACTCCCCGACAGTTAACTATGGCTACACCTTC. Its protein product is CASSDYSPTVNYGYTF.

There are many counts of this clonotype. This chain uses TRBV20-1 with TRBJ2-1, with D possibly TRBD1 on 5 matching bases. V was pared by 5 bases and J by 8 bases, with 22 bases between. Looked up from germline, CDR1 is DFQATT and CDR2 is SNEGSKA (reference sequence). This CDR3 contains 15 residues. For the CDR3, the DNA is TGCAGTGCTCGCGAGTTGGGGCCGATCTTAGATGAGCAGTTCTTC. The encoded protein is CSARELGPILDEQFF.

This clonotype came up many times. The chain is built from TRBV5-1 and TRBJ2-7, with D perhaps matching TRBD1 or TRBD2 (5 bases each). Germline CDR1 reads SGHRS; CDR2 reads YFSETQ. Trimming removed 4 bases at V and 7 bases at J, with 18 bases between. This CDR3 has 14 amino acids. For the CDR3, the DNA is TGCGCCAGCAGCCAAGTGTCCAGGGACGGAGAGCAGTACTTC. Translated: CASSQVSRDGEQYF. The complete variable domain, with remaining parts taken from reference TRBV5-1 and TRBJ2-7, reads KAGVTQTPRYLIKTRGQQVTLSCSPISGHRSVSWYQQTPGQGLQFLFEYFSETQRNKGNFPGRFSGRQFSNSRSEMNVSTLELGDSALYLCASSQVSRDGEQYFGPGTRLTVT.

This clonotype was detected many times. The CDR3 loop reads CASSLSGKSGTGELFF. As DNA, the CDR3 is TGCGCCAGCAGCTTGTCTGGGAAATCTGGCACCGGGGAGCTGTTTTTT. This chain uses TRBV5-1 with TRBJ2-2; D uncertain. This CDR3 spans 16 amino acids. The germline CDR1 and CDR2 sequences are SGHRS and YFSETQ. V dropped 1 base and J dropped 4 bases, with 14 bases sitting between them.

The CDR3 nucleotides are TGTGCCAGCAGCTTAGAGGCGAATACGCAGTATTTT. The encoded protein is CASSLEANTQYF. The chain uses TRBV7-9 and TRBJ2-3; D call uncertain. The CDR3 contains 12 residues. Between the trimmed V and J ends, which lost 1 base and 7 bases, there was a span of 6 bases. Germline V gives CDR1 SEHNR, CDR2 FQNEAQ (reference sequence).

This clonotype was counted ten times or more. The chain carries TRBV10-3 and TRBJ2-2, with TRBD2 matching over 8 bases. The CDR3 is 18 amino acids. Per the germline V gene, CDR1 is ENHRY and CDR2 is SYGVKD. V shed 3 bases, J shed 0 bases, and the junction held 9 bases outside the gene matches. The CDR3 DNA is TGTGCCATCAGTGACGCTAGCGGGTCGTTCGCGAACACCGGGGAGCTGTTTTTT. Its protein is CAISDASGSFANTGELFF.

This clonotype came up many times. The genes are TRBV12-3 or TRBV12-4 and TRBJ2-1; no reliable D call. Trimming removed 3 bases from V and 0 bases from J, with 6 bases in between. The CDR3 covers 14 residues. The CDR3 coding sequence is TGTGCCAGCAGTTTTAGGAGCTCCTACAATGAGCAGTTCTTC. Its protein product is CASSFRSSYNEQFF.

Ten or more counts support this clonotype. The chain joins TRBV12-3 or TRBV12-4 to TRBJ1-4, with D perhaps TRBD1 (5 bases). The CDR3 contains 14 residues. V was shortened by 6 bases and J by 0 bases, with 8 bases between the two germline ends. This CDR3 reads CASRQGSTNEKLFF. CDR3 DNA: TGTGCCAGCAGGCAGGGTTCAACTAATGAAAAACTGTTTTTT.

This clonotype was picked up many times. The J gene is TRBJ2-7, the V gene TRBV27; perhaps TRBD1 as D (6 bases). This CDR3 comprises 13 residues. Germline V gives CDR1 MNHEY, CDR2 SMNVEV (reference sequence). V lost 5 bases, J lost 6 bases, and 14 bases lay in between. Written as DNA, the CDR3 is TGTGCCAGCAGTCCAGGGGTAGCTGTCGAGCAGTACTTC. Translating gives CASSPGVAVEQYF.

Many counts were recorded for this clonotype. CDR3 bases: TGTGCTAGTGCCACAGGGACAGGGATCTATGGCTACACCTTC. It translates to CASATGTGIYGYTF. The chain has TRBV12-5 and TRBJ1-2; 9 bases are shared with TRBD1. There are 14 residues in the CDR3. Germline V gene data show CDR1 as LGHNT and CDR2 as FRNRAP. J lost 4 bases, V lost 7 bases, and 7 bases had no gene match.

This clonotype was recorded many times. V and J are TRBV20-1 and TRBJ1-1; D not certain. Germline assignment: CDR1 DFQATT and CDR2 SNEGSKA (reference sequence). This CDR3 comprises 14 residues. The V end was cut by 2 bases, the J end by 4 bases, with 14 bases between. The CDR3 bases are TGCAGTGCTAGAATGGGGAATGAGGGCACTGAAGCTTTCTTT. The encoded protein is CSARMGNEGTEAFF.